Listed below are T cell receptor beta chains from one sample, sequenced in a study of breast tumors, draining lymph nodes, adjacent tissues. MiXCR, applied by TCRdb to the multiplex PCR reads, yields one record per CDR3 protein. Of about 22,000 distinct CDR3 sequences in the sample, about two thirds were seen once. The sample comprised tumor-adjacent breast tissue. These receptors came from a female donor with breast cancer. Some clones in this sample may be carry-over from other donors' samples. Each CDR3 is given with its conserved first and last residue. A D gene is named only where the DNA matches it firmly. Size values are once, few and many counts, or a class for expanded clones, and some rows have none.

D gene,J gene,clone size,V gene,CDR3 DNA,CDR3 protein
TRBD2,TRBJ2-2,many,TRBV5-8,TGTGCCAGCAGGGGTCCGACTAGCCGGGGGGGCACCGGGGAGCTGTTTTTT,CASRGPTSRGGTGELFF
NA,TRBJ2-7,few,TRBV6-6,TGTGCCGGAGGGGTTTCCTCCTACGAGCAGTACTTC,CAGGVSSYEQYF
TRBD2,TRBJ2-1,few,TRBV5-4,TGTGCCTGTTCTACGGGGGGTTCCTACAATGAGCAGTTCTTC,CACSTGGSYNEQFF
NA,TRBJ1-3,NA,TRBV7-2,TGTGCCAGCAGCTTACCAACTGGAAACACCATATATTTT,CASSLPTGNTIYF
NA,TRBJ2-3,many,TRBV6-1,TGTGCCAGCAGTGAGGCTAGCGGCACAGATACGCAGTATTTT,CASSEASGTDTQYF
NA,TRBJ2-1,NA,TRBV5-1,TGCGCCAGCGGCTTGGAAGTTTACAATGGGCAGTTCTTC,CASGLEVYNGQFF
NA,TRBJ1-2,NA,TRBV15,TGTGCCACCAGCAGAGCGACAAGCGGATATGGCTACACCTTC,CATSRATSGYGYTF
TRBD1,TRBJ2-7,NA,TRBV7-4,TGTGCCAGCAGCCCCAGGGACAGGGATGGGGAGCAGTACTTC,CASSPRDRDGEQYF
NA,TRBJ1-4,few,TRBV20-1,TGCAGTGCTAGAGATGTGGGGCGTACTAATGAAAAACTGTTTTTT,CSARDVGRTNEKLFF
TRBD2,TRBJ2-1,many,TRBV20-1,TGCAGTGCGAGCGGGACCTTCCCCGGTGAGCAGTTCTTC,CSASGTFPGEQFF
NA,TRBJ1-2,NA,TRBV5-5,TGTGCCAGCACCCAGGACAGACAATATGGCTACACCTTC,CASTQDRQYGYTF
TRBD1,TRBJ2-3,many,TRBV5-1,TGCGCCAGCGGCCCCGGGACAGGGACAGATACGCAGTATTTT,CASGPGTGTDTQYF
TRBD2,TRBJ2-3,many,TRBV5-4,TGTGCCAGCAGCTCCGGGGGGTCCACAGATACGCAGTATTTT,CASSSGGSTDTQYF
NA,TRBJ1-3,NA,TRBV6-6,TGTGCCAGCAGTTACGGTGGCAGGGCTTTTAGTGGAAACACCATATATTTT,CASSYGGRAFSGNTIYF
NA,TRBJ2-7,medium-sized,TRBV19,TGTGCCAGTAGTCCGACAGGATCTTCCTACGAGCAGTACTTC,CASSPTGSSYEQYF
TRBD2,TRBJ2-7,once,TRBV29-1,TGCAGCGGGGGACTAGCGGGAAATTCCTACGAGCAGTACTTC,CSGGLAGNSYEQYF
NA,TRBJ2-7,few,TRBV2,TGTGCCAGCAGTGATGTCCCAGGCGAGCAGTACTTC,CASSDVPGEQYF